This T cell receptor beta chain was identified in a study of cytomegalovirus exposure and HLA in healthy donors. General observations from the study: Later analysis suggested links between common viral pathogens and several top significant clusters. In a later analysis, TCR beta V- and J-gene trimming was associated with a missense DCLRE1C variant.

The V end lost 5 bases, the J end lost 1 base, and 11 bases lay between the germline ends. The germline CDR1 and CDR2 sequences are PRHDT and FYEKMQ (reference sequence). This CDR3 has 14 amino acids. As for this clone: Its target is unknown.

60 Vbeta and 13 Jbeta primers were used in PCR. Sequencing was performed with immunoSEQ multiplex PCR; in TCRdb, only in-frame clones are kept and a portion is missing. The data contain about 180,000 clones, about 80% of them singletons. This TCR was sampled from a man aged 35 to 55 in good health and CMV-seropositive. The rearrangement links TRBV13 to TRBJ1-1; D not resolved. The sample comprised PBMCs. The DNA for the CDR3 is TGTGCCAGCAGCGCCCCCCCCAGGAACACTGAAGCTTTCTTT. Its translation is CASSAPPRNTEAFF.